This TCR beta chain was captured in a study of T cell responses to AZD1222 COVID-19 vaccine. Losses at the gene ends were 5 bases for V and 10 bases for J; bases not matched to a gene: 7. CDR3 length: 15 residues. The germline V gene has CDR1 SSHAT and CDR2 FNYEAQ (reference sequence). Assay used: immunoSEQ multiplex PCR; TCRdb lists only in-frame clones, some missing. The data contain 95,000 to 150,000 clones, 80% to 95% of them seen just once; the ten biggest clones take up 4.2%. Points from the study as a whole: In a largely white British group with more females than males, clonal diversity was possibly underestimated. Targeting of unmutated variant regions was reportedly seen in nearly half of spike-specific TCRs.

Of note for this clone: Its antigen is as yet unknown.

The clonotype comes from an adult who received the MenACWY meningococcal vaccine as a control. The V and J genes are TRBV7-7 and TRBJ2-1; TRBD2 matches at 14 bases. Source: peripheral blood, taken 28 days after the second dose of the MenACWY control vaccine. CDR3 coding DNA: TGTGCCAGCAGCGTGACTAGCGGGGGGGCCGGAGAGCAGTTCTTC. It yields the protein CASSVTSGGAGEQFF.